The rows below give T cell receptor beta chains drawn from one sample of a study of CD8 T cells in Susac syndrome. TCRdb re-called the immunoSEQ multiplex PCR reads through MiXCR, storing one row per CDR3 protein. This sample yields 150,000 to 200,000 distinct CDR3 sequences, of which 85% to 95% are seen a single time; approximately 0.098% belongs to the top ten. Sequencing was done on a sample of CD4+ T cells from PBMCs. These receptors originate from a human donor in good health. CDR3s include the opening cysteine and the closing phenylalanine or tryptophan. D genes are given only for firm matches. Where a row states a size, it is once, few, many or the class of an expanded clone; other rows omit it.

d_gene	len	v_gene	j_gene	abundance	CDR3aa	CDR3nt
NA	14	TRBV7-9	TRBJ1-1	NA	CASSLAQRSSEAFF	TGTGCCAGCAGCTTAGCTCAACGTAGTTCTGAAGCTTTCTTT
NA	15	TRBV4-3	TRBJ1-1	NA	CASSQAPGADTEAFF	TGCGCCAGCAGCCAAGCCCCAGGGGCGGACACTGAAGCTTTCTTT
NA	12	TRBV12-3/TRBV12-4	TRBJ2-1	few	CASSPPYNEQFF	TGTGCCAGCAGTCCCCCCTACAATGAGCAGTTCTTC
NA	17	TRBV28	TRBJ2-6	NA	CASTESGLTSGANVLTF	TGTGCCAGCACCGAATCCGGACTCACATCTGGGGCCAACGTCCTGACTTTC
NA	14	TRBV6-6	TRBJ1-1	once	CASSYRQTNTEAFF	TGTGCCAGCAGTTACCGCCAGACGAACACTGAAGCTTTCTTT
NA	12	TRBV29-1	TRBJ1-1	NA	CSVAPSSTEAFF	TGCAGCGTGGCCCCTAGTTCCACTGAAGCTTTCTTT
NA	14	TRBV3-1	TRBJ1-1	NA	CASSQESSSLEAFF	TGTGCCAGCAGCCAAGAGTCCAGCTCCCTGGAAGCTTTCTTT
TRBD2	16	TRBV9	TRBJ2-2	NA	CASSVGPSGGTGELFF	TGTGCCAGCAGCGTAGGACCTAGCGGGGGTACCGGGGAGCTGTTTTTT
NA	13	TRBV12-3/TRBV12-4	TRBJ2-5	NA	CASSSGRQETQYF	TGTGCCAGCAGTTCGGGGCGGCAAGAGACCCAGTACTTC
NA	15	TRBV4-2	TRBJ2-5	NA	CASSQQWGGGETQYF	TGTGCCAGCAGCCAACAGTGGGGGGGCGGGGAGACCCAGTACTTC
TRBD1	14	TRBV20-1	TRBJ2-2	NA	CSARRGGGTGELFF	TGCAGTGCTAGAAGAGGGGGCGGCACCGGGGAGCTGTTTTTT
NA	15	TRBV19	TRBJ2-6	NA	CASIPQGSGANVLTF	TGTGCCAGTATTCCCCAGGGCTCTGGGGCCAACGTCCTGACTTTC
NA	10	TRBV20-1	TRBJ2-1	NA	CSGANNEQFF	TGCAGTGGGGCAAACAATGAGCAGTTCTTC
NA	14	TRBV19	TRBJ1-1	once	CASSKGRRNTEAFF	TGTGCCAGTAGTAAAGGGCGTCGGAACACTGAAGCTTTCTTT
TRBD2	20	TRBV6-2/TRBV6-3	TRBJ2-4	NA	CASSPAQGGMVVFAKNIQYF	TGTGCCAGCAGTCCCGCCCAGGGAGGGATGGTAGTGTTCGCCAAAAACATTCAGTACTTC
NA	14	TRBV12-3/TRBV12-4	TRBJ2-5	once	CASSSRGVGETQYF	TGTGCCAGCAGTTCCAGGGGTGTGGGGGAGACCCAGTACTTC
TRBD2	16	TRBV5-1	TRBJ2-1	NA	CASSLERTSGGNEQFF	TGCGCCAGCAGCTTGGAGCGGACTAGCGGGGGAAATGAGCAGTTCTTC
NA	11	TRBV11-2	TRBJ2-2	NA	CASSPKEELFF	TGTGCCAGCAGCCCCAAGGAGGAGCTGTTTTTT
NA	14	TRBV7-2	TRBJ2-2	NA	CASSLVRGAGELFF	TGTGCCAGCAGCTTAGTTAGGGGGGCCGGGGAGCTGTTTTTT
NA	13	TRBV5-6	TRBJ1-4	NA	CASGRRTNEKLFF	TGTGCCAGCGGACGCAGAACTAATGAAAAACTGTTTTTT
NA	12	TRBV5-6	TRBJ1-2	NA	CASRAGTHKYTF	TGTGCCAGCAGGGCGGGGACCCATAAGTACACCTTC
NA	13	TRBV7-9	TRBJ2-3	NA	CASSPDVTDTQYF	TGTGCCAGCAGTCCAGACGTCACAGATACGCAGTATTTT
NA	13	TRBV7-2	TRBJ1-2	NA	CASSYTGTGGYTF	TGTGCCAGCAGCTACACCGGGACTGGTGGCTACACCTTC
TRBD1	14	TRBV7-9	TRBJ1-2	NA	CASSTTGGVYGYTF	TGTGCCAGCAGCACTACAGGGGGGGTATATGGCTACACCTTC
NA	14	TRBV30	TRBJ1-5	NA	CAWSWGQGNQPQHF	TGTGCCTGGAGTTGGGGTCAGGGCAATCAGCCCCAGCATTTT
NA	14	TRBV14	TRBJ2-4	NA	CASSQGRDKNIQYF	TGTGCCAGCAGCCAAGGTCGGGACAAAAACATTCAGTACTTC
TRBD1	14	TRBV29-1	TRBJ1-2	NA	CSESGQSHIYGYTF	TGCAGCGAGTCGGGACAGTCGCACATCTATGGCTACACCTTC
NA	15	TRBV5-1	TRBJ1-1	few	CASSLFAGANTEAFF	TGCGCCAGCAGCTTGTTTGCAGGGGCGAACACTGAAGCTTTCTTT
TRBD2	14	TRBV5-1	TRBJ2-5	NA	CASSLGLAVQAQYF	TGCGCCAGCAGCCTGGGACTAGCGGTCCAGGCCCAGTACTTC
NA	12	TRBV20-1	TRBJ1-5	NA	CSASREWQPQHF	TGCAGTGCTAGCAGGGAGTGGCAGCCCCAGCATTTT
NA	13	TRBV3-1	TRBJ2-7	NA	CASGGYGSYEQYF	TGTGCCAGCGGGGGTTATGGCTCCTACGAGCAGTACTTC
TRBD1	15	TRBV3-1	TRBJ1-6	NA	CASSQTGGNNSPLHF	TGTGCCAGCAGCCAAACAGGGGGTAATAATTCACCCCTCCACTTT
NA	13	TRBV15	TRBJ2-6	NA	CATSRDGANVLTF	TGTGCCACCAGCAGAGATGGGGCCAACGTCCTGACTTTC
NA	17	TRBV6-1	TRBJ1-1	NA	CASVGGQGKGMNTEAFF	TGTGCCAGCGTCGGCGGTCAGGGAAAAGGGATGAACACTGAAGCTTTCTTT
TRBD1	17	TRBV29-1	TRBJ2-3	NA	CSVVTLGQGVSTDTQYF	TGCAGCGTTGTTACCCTCGGCCAGGGGGTCAGCACAGATACGCAGTATTTT
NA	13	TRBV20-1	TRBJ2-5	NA	CSARAGKGETQYF	TGCAGTGCTAGAGCAGGAAAGGGAGAGACCCAGTACTTC
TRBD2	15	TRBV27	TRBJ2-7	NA	CASSSLAGAHYEQYF	TGTGCCAGCAGTTCACTAGCGGGGGCCCACTACGAGCAGTACTTC
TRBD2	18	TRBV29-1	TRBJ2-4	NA	CSVKVRLAGGQGKNIQYF	TGCAGCGTTAAGGTCCGACTAGCGGGGGGGCAGGGTAAAAACATTCAGTACTTC
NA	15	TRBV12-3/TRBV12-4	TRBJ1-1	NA	CASIPSGRMNTEAFF	TGTGCCAGCATACCTTCGGGACGCATGAACACTGAAGCTTTCTTT
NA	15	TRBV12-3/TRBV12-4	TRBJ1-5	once	CASSRDGRDNQPQHF	TGTGCCAGCAGTAGGGACGGTCGGGACAATCAGCCCCAGCATTTT
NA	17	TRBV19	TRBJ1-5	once	CASSIDGRSPSGWPQHF	TGTGCCAGTAGTATAGATGGTCGGTCACCCTCCGGGTGGCCCCAGCATTTT
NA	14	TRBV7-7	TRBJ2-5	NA	CASSLRTNQETQYF	TGTGCTAGCAGCTTGAGGACAAACCAAGAGACCCAGTACTTC
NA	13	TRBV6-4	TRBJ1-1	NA	CASSENQNTEAFF	TGTGCCAGCAGTGAGAACCAGAACACTGAAGCTTTCTTT
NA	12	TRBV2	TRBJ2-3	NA	CASTRSTDTQYF	TGTGCCAGCACAAGGTCTACAGATACGCAGTATTTT
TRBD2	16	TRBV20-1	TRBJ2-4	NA	CSATWEGLAGGDIQYF	TGCAGTGCTACCTGGGAGGGACTAGCGGGGGGGGACATTCAGTACTTC
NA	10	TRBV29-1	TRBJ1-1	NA	CTGENTEAFF	TGCACCGGGGAGAACACTGAAGCTTTCTTT
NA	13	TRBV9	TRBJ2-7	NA	CASSDRAGYEQYF	TGTGCCAGCAGTGATAGAGCGGGCTACGAGCAGTACTTC
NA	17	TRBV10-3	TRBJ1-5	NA	CAISEVWGHGNFQPQHF	TGTGCCATCAGTGAGGTGTGGGGACACGGTAATTTTCAGCCCCAGCATTTT
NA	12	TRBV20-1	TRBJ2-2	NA	CGCSPRTGELFF	TGCGGATGCTCCCCCAGAACCGGGGAGCTGTTTTTT
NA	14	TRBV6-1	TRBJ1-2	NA	CASIQPGENYGYTF	TGTGCCAGCATCCAGCCGGGAGAAAACTATGGCTACACCTTC